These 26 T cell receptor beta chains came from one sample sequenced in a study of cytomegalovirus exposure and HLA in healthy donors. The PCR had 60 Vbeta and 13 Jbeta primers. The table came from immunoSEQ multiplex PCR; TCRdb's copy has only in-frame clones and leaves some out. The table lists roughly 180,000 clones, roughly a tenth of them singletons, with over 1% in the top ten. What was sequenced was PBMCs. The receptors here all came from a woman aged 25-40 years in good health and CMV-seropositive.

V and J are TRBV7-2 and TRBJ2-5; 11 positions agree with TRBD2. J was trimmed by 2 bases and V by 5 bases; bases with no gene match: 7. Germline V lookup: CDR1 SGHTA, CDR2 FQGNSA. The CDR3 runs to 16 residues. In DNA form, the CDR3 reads TGTGCCAGCAGCACCAGACTAGCGGGGTATCAAGAGACCCAGTACTTC. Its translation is CASSTRLAGYQETQYF.

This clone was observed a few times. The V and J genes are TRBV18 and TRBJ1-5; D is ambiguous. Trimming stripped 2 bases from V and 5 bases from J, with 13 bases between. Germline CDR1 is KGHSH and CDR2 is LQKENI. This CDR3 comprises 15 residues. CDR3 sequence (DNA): TGTGCCAGCTCACCAACAGTCTCTCCCGATCAGCCCCAGCATTTT. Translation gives CASSPTVSPDQPQHF.

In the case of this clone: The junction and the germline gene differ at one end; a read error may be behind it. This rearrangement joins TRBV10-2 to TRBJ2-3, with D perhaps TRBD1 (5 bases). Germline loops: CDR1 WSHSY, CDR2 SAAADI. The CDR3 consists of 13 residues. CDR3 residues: CASATVATDMQYF. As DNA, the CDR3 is TGCGCCAGCGCGACAGTCGCCACAGATATGCAGTATTTT.

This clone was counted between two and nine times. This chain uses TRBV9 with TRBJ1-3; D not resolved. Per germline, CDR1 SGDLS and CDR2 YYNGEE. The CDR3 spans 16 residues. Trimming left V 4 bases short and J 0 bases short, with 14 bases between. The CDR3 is CASSPTPSRSGNTIYF. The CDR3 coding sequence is TGTGCCAGCAGCCCGACACCCAGTCGCTCTGGAAACACCATATATTTT.

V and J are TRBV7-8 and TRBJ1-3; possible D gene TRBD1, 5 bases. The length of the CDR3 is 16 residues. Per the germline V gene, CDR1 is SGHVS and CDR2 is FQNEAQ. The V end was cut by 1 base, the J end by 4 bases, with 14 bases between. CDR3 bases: TGTGCCAGCAGCTTAGGGGCCCAGGGTGGAGGAAACACCATATATTTT. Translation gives CASSLGAQGGGNTIYF.

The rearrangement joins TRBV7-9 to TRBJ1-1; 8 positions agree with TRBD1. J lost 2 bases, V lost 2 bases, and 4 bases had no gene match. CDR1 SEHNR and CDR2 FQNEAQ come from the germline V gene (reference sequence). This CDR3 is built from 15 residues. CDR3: CASSLRSGGNTEAFF. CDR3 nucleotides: TGTGCCAGCAGCTTACGCTCAGGGGGCAACACTGAAGCTTTCTTT.

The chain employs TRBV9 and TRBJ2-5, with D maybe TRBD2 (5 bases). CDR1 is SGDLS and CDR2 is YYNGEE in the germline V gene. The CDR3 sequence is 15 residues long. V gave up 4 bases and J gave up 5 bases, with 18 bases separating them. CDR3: CASSPAAFPGETQYF. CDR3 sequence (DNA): TGTGCCAGCAGCCCCGCGGCCTTCCCGGGGGAGACCCAGTACTTC.

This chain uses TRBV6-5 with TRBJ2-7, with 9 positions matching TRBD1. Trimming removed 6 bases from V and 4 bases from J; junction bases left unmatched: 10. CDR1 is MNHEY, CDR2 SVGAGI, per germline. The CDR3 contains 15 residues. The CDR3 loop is CASRGSDRGFYEQYF. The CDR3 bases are TGTGCCAGCAGGGGGTCGGACAGGGGTTTTTACGAGCAGTACTTC.

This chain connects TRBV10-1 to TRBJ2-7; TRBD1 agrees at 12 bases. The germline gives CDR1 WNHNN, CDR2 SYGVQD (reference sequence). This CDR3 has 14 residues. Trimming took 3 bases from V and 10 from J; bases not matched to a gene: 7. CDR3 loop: CASSDPGQGAFQYF. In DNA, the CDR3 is TGCGCCAGCAGTGACCCGGGACAGGGGGCGTTCCAGTACTTC.

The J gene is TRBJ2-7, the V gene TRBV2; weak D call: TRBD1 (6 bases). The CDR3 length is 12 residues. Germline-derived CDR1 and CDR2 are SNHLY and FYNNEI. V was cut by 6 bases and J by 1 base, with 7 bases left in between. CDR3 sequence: CASRGTSYEQYF. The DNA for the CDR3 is TGTGCCAGCAGGGGGACATCCTACGAGCAGTACTTC.

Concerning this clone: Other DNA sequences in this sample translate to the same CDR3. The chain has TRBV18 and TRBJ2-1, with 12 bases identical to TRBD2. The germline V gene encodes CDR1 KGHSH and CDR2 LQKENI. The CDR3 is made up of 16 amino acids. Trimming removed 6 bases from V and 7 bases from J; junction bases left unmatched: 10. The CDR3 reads CASSPTSGSSGNEQFF. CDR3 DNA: TGTGCCAGCTCGCCGACTAGCGGGAGCTCGGGGAATGAGCAGTTCTTC.

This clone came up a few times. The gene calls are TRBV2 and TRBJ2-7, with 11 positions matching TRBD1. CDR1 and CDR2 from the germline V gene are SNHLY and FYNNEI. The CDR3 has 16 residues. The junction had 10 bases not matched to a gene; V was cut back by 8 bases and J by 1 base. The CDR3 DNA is TGTGCCAGCTCCATGTCCGGGACAGGGGGGTCCTACGAGCAGTACTTC. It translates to CASSMSGTGGSYEQYF.

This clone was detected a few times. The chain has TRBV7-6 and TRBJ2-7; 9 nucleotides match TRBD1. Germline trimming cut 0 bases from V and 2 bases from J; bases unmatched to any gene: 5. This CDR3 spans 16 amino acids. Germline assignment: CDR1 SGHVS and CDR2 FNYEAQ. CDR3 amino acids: CASSLAGTGRAYEQYF. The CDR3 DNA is TGTGCCAGCAGCTTAGCCGGGACAGGGAGAGCCTACGAGCAGTACTTC.

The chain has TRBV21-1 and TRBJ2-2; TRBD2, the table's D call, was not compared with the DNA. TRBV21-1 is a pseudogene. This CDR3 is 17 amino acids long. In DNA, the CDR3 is TGTGCCAGCAGCCAGACTAGCGGGAGGGCCGGTAGCGGGGAGCTGTTTTTT. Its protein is CASSQTSGRAGSGELFF.

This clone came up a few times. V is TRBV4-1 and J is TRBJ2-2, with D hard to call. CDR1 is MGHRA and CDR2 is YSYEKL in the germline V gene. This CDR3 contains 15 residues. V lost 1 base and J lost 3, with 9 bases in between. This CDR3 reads CASSQVRSYTGELFF. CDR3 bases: TGCGCCAGCAGCCAAGTGAGGAGTTACACCGGGGAGCTGTTTTTT.

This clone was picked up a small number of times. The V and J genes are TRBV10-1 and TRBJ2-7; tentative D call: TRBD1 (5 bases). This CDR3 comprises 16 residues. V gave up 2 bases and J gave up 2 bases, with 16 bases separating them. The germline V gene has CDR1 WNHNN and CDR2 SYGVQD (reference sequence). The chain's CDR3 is CASSEVRSQGAYEQYF. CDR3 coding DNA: TGCGCCAGCAGTGAGGTCCGTTCGCAGGGCGCCTACGAGCAGTACTTC.

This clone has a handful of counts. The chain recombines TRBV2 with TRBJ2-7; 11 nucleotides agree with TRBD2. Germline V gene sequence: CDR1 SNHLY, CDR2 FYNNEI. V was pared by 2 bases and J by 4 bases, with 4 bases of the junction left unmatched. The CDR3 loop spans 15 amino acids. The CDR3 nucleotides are TGTGCCAGCAGTGAATTTAGCGGGAGGGGTTACGAGCAGTACTTC. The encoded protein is CASSEFSGRGYEQYF.

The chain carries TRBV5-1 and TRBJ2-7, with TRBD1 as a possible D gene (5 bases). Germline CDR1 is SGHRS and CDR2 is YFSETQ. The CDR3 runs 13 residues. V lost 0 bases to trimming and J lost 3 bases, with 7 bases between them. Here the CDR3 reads CASSLGQNYEQYF. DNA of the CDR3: TGCGCCAGCAGCTTGGGACAGAACTACGAGCAGTACTTC.

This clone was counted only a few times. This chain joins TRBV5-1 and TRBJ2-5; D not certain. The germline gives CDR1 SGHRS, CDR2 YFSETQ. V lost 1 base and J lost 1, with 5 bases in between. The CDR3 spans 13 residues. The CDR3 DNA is TGCGCCAGCAGCTTGACTCTCCAAGAGACCCAGTACTTC. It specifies CASSLTLQETQYF.

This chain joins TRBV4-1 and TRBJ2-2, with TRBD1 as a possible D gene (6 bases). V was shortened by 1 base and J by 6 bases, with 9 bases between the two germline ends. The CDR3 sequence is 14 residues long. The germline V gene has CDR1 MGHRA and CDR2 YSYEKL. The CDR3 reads CASSQVEGAGELFF. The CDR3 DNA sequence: TGCGCCAGCAGCCAAGTTGAGGGGGCCGGGGAGCTGTTTTTT.

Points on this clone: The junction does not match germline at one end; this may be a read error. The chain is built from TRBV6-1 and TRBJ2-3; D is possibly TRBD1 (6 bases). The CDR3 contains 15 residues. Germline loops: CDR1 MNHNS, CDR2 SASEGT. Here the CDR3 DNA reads TGTGCCAGCAGTGCGGGGACAAACCAGACAGATAAGCAGTATTTT. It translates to CASSAGTNQTDKQYF.

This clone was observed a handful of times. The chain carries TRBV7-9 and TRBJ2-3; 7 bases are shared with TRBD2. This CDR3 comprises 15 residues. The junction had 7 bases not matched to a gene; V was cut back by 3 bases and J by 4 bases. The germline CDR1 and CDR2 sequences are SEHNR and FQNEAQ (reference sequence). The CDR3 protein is CASSFWREFPDTQYF. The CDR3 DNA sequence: TGTGCCAGCAGCTTCTGGCGGGAGTTCCCAGATACGCAGTATTTT.

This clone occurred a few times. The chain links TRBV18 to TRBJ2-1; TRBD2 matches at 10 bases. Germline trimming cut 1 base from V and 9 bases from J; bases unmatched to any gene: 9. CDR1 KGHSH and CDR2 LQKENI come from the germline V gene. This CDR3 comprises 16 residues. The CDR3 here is CASSPLSAGGPGEQFF. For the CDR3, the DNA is TGTGCCAGCTCACCACTGTCAGCGGGAGGGCCGGGTGAGCAGTTCTTC.

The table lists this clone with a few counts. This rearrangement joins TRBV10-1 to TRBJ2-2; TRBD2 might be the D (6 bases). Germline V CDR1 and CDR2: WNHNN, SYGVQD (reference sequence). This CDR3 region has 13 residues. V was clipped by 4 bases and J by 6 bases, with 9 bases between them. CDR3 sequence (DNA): TGCGCCAGCAGTGGGGGGAGGTCCGGGGAGCTGTTTTTT. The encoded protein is CASSGGRSGELFF.

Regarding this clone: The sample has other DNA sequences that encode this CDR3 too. This CDR3 reads CASSFSGNYEQYF. The CDR3 DNA follows: TGTGCCAGCAGCTTTTCAGGGAACTACGAGCAGTACTTC. The chain combines TRBV7-6 with TRBJ2-7; D possibly corresponds to TRBD1 (5 bases). Germline lookup yields CDR1 SGHVS and CDR2 FNYEAQ. Trimming shortened V by 3 bases and J by 3 bases, and 9 bases separated the two germline ends. CDR3 length: 13 amino acids.

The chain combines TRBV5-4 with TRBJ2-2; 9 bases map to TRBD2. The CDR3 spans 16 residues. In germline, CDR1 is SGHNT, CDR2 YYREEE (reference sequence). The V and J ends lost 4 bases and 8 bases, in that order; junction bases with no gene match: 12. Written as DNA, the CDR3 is TGTGCCAGCAGCCCCCAGGGACTAGCATTCGGGGGGGAGCTGTTTTTT. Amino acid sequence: CASSPQGLAFGGELFF. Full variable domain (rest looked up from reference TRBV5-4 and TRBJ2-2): ETGVTQSPTHLIKTRGQQVTLRCSSQSGHNTVSWYQQALGQGPQFIFQYYREEENGRGNFPPRFSGLQFPNYSSELNVNALELDDSALYLCASSPQGLAFGGELFFGEGSRLTVL.